This T cell receptor beta chain was profiled in a study of control samples from healthy donors and cancer patients. This CDR3 contains 15 residues. Losses at the gene ends were 2 bases for V and 3 bases for J; bases not matched to a gene: 4. Germline CDR1 and CDR2: MRHNA and SNTAGT. The repertoire was sequenced with immunoSEQ multiplex PCR; TCRdb's copy has only in-frame clones and lacks some. In the table there are around 75,000 clones, 75% to 90% of which are singletons. With regard to this clone: In the same sample, other DNA sequences code for this CDR3.

The J gene is TRBJ2-3, the V gene TRBV6-4, with 8 bases aligning to TRBD2. This receptor was taken from a man aged 50-60 years in good health. Sequenced: blood. The CDR3 DNA is TGTGCCAGCAGTGACAGCGGCGGGGGGACAGATACGCAGTATTTT. The encoded protein is CASSDSGGGTDTQYF.